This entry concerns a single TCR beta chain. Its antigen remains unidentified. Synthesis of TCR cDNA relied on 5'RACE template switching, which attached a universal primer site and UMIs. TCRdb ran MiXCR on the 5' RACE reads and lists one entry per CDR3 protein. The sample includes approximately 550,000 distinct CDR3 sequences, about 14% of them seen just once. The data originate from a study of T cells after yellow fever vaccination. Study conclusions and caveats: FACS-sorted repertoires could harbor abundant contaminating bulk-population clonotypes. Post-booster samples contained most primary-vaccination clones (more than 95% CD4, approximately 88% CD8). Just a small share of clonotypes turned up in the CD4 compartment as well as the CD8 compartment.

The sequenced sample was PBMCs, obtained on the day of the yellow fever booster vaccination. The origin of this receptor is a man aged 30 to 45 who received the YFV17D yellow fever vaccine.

The CDR3 loop is CASRLGFTGELFF. In nucleotides, the CDR3 is TGTGCCAGCAGACTGGGGTTCACCGGGGAGCTGTTTTTT. V and J are TRBV27 and TRBJ2-2; D remains ambiguous. V lost 6 bases, J lost 4 bases, and 9 bases lay in between. The CDR3 length is 13 residues. The germline V gene has CDR1 MNHEY and CDR2 SMNVEV (reference sequence).